This T cell receptor beta chain was found in a study of blood T cell repertoires in COVID-19 (TCRdb year 2020). With respect to the entire study: Samples covering the acute and convalescent phases of COVID-19 were provided by collaborators in the United States, Italy and Spain. The material from the prospective study consisted of cDNA or gDNA derived from T cells, B-cell-depleted T cells, or PBMCs. Samples were obtained from the ongoing ImmuneRACE study (first 160 participants) and from 1,254 subjects provided by 6 global collaborators. The repertoires were released in a freely available public database meant as a resource for research on the immune response to SARS-CoV-2. Sample metadata almost always included a de-identified subject ID, COVID-19 status, age in years and sex. Subjects who had been exposed to COVID-19, were actively infected with it, or had recovered from it provided the deeply sampled blood TCRbeta repertoires that made up the dataset. HLA class I and class II types, where available, came from metadata supplied by the sample provider rather than from assay-based typing. Overall study outcomes, separate from this receptor: The quantity of clinical and demographic metadata differed by source and by participant and was supplied without curation.

TCRbeta CDR3 regions were amplified from genomic DNA using the immunoSEQ Assay, a bias-controlled multiplex PCR. The original pipeline was this. Within the assay, amplification of reference gene primers was used to estimate how many nucleated cells each sample contained. Sequence reads were collapsed and filtered to measure the absolute abundance of every unique TCRbeta CDR3 rearrangement. Productive Simpson clonality was computed per sample as the square root of Simpson's diversity index over productive rearrangements. In TCRdb, the immuneACCESS table is reduced to in-frame sequences with V and J assigned. These tables do not hold every clone; where another copy was compared, an unresolved V gene accounts for under half, and the others remain unexplained. V and J calls and clone size are copied from that table; D and trimming were computed from the DNA. The sample includes just under 65,000 clones, with around 82% observed a single time. The ten largest clones add up to 6.3% of the sample.

This clone was seen a single time. Its cognate antigen has yet to be identified. No per-base quality is available; no much larger clone lies one base away. The CDR3 measures 15 amino acids from cysteine to phenylalanine. The kept DNA is CDR3 alone, 45 bases in frame from the first base. V and J are trimmed by 8 bases and 0 bases, and the gene matches miss 3 bases of the junction. Sequences KGHSH (CDR1) and LQKENI (CDR2) are obtained from the germline V gene. Whole blood was collected in K2EDTA tubes by collaborating institutions according to the institutions' own protocols. For TCRbeta analysis, collaborators shipped samples in one of three forms: frozen whole blood, isolated PBMCs, or DNA extracted from either of those sample types.

The sequence was obtained from a human donor in a cohort sampled during active COVID-19. The chain is assembled from TRBV18 and TRBJ1-5; 11 middle bases align to TRBD1. The specimen was peripheral blood. The CDR3 sequence is CASRGQGDSNQPQHF. The sequence in DNA is TGTGCCAGCCGGGGACAGGGGGATAGCAATCAGCCCCAGCATTTT.